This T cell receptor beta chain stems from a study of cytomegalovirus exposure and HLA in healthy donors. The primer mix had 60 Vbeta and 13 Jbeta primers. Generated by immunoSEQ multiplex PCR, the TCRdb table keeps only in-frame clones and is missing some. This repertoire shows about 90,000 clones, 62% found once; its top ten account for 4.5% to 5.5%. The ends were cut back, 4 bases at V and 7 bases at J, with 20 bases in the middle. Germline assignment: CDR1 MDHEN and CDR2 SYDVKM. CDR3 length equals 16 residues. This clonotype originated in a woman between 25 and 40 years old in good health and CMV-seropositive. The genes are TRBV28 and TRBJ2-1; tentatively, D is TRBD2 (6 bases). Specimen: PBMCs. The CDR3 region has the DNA TGTGCCAGCAGTTCCCCCGATTTCGGGGGAGGAAATGAGCAGTTCTTC. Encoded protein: CASSSPDFGGGNEQFF.